This TCR beta chain appears in the sequencing data of a study of T cells in Graves' hyperthyroidism and ophthalmopathy. On the basis of clinical symptoms, serum thyroxine and TRAb, thyroid ultrasound and orbital computed tomography, diagnoses were made. The PBMCs studied were ones that came from 10 ml fresh peripheral blood. CDR3 length: 18 amino acids. The trim removed 3 bases at V and 4 bases at J, leaving 13 bases unmatched. From RNA transcripts, TCR beta CDR3 regions were amplified. HTBI primers were the set used in a first-round RT-PCR of the TCR CDR3. TCRdb reanalysed the multiplex PCR reads using MiXCR and keeps one entry per CDR3 protein. The data hold hundreds of thousands of distinct CDR3 sequences, with about 20% observed a single time.

The genes are TRBV12-3 or TRBV12-4 and TRBJ2-5; 11 bases are shared with TRBD2. The source of this sequence is a man between 40 and 49 years old with Graves' ophthalmopathy. The sequenced sample consisted of blood. The CDR3 loop reads CASSFGDGVSGGGETQYF. The CDR3 DNA reads TGTGCCAGCAGTTTCGGTGATGGGGTTAGCGGGGGGGGAGAGACCCAGTACTTC.